This TCR beta chain appears in the sequencing data of a study of T cell repertoires in cytomegalovirus infection. Looking at the study overall: Use of recently identified HLA-C-restricted and well-studied HLA-B-restricted CMV epitopes was part of the study. Indicated by public TCR beta signatures were CMV infection and matching HLA type.

V lost 0 bases and J 2 bases, leaving 20 bases between the germline ends. This CDR3 contains 18 residues. Germline CDR1 and CDR2: MNHEY and SMNVEV (reference sequence). Via MiXCR, TCRdb re-called the reads, giving one row per CDR3 protein. Among 700,000 to 850,000 distinct CDR3 sequences listed, approximately 32% were seen once. A few counts support this clonotype. The target antigen is unknown. Study results and limitations: CMV-specific TCR beta clonotypes restricted by HLA-C were the ones dominating the ex vivo response.

The source of this sequence is a human donor in good health (CMV status not recorded). Some clones in this sample may be carry-over from other donors' samples. The chain has TRBV27 and TRBJ2-7; TRBD2 might be the D (7 bases). The source material was cultured CD8+ T cells from PBMCs, sampled from culture after CMV antigen stimulation. The CDR3 sequence is CASSLSRGGSRNPYEQYV. CDR3 DNA: TGTGCCAGCAGTTTATCTAGGGGGGGCTCTCGTAACCCCTACGAGCAGTACGTC.